A selection of T cell receptor beta chains follows, all from one sample in a study of chemoradiotherapy in HPV16-positive cancers. Assay: immunoSEQ multiplex PCR; the TCRdb copy retains only in-frame clones and omits some. The repertoire includes under 35,000 clones, 88% of them detected once, and roughly 4.5% sits in the top ten. Sequencing was performed on blood, taken from a patient who underwent chemoradiotherapy. The receptors here all came from a human donor with HPV-associated anogenital cancer. The CDR3 runs from the conserved cysteine through the conserved F or W. D genes are given only for firm matches. A clone size is listed for some rows: how often the clone was seen (once, few, many), or a class if it is expanded.

CDR3 DNA: TGTGCTAGTGGTCCCGACATGAGTGCAGATACGCAGTATTTT
CDR3 protein: CASGPDMSADTQYF
J gene: TRBJ2-3
V gene: TRBV12-5
clone size: NA
D gene: NA

CDR3 DNA: TGTGCCAGCAGTGAAAAGAGTGTCCTAGCGGCTTACAATGAGCAGTTCTTC
CDR3 protein: CASSEKSVLAAYNEQFF
J gene: TRBJ2-1
V gene: TRBV2
clone size: NA
D gene: TRBD2

CDR3 DNA: TGTGCCTGGAGCCCTGACAGGGTATCACCCCTCCACTTT
CDR3 protein: CAWSPDRVSPLHF
J gene: TRBJ1-6
V gene: TRBV30
clone size: once
D gene: TRBD1

CDR3 DNA: TGTGCCAGCAGTTTACGCCGGGAGTTCACAGATACGCAGTATTTT
CDR3 protein: CASSLRREFTDTQYF
J gene: TRBJ2-3
V gene: TRBV28
clone size: NA
D gene: NA

CDR3 DNA: TGCGCCAGCAGCCTCCAACAGGGCTACGAGCAGTACTTC
CDR3 protein: CASSLQQGYEQYF
J gene: TRBJ2-7
V gene: TRBV4-1
clone size: NA
D gene: NA

CDR3 DNA: TGTGCCAGCAGTTTTGGGCAGGGCAATCAGCCCCAGCATTTT
CDR3 protein: CASSFGQGNQPQHF
J gene: TRBJ1-5
V gene: TRBV28
clone size: NA
D gene: NA

CDR3 DNA: TGTGCCATCAGTGAGTTGGGACAGGGGACCAACTATGGCTACACCTTC
CDR3 protein: CAISELGQGTNYGYTF
J gene: TRBJ1-2
V gene: TRBV10-3
clone size: NA
D gene: TRBD1

CDR3 DNA: TGTGCCAGCAGTTTGATGTCCCTACTCACAGGGGGGAAGTATTTT
CDR3 protein: CASSLMSLLTGGKYF
J gene: TRBJ2-3
V gene: TRBV28
clone size: few
D gene: TRBD1

CDR3 DNA: TGTGCCAGCAGCCCCTCCCTTCGGGAAGAGACCCAGTACTTC
CDR3 protein: CASSPSLREETQYF
J gene: TRBJ2-5
V gene: TRBV5-4
clone size: NA
D gene: NA

CDR3 DNA: TGTGCCAGCAGCTTAGATTCCGGGGATAACACCGGGGAGCTGTTTTTT
CDR3 protein: CASSLDSGDNTGELFF
J gene: TRBJ2-2
V gene: TRBV11-3
clone size: once
D gene: NA

CDR3 DNA: TGTGCCAGCAGTTCGGGCGGATTGGGCCAGGTCGAGCAGTACTTC
CDR3 protein: CASSSGGLGQVEQYF
J gene: TRBJ2-7
V gene: TRBV6-6
clone size: once
D gene: NA

CDR3 DNA: TGCGCCAGCAGCCAAGAAGGGGGGGGCATGTACGAGCAGTACTTC
CDR3 protein: CASSQEGGGMYEQYF
J gene: TRBJ2-7
V gene: TRBV4-1
clone size: NA
D gene: NA

CDR3 DNA: TGTGCCAGCAGCTTAACAGCGGGGGGGCCCTACGAGCAGTACTTC
CDR3 protein: CASSLTAGGPYEQYF
J gene: TRBJ2-7
V gene: TRBV7-2
clone size: once
D gene: TRBD2

CDR3 DNA: TGTGCCAGCGGCAGAGGACAGGGTAGAAGCACCGGGGAGCTGTTTTTT
CDR3 protein: CASGRGQGRSTGELFF
J gene: TRBJ2-2
V gene: TRBV6-6
clone size: NA
D gene: TRBD1

CDR3 DNA: TGCAGCGTCCTAACGGACAGAACGAACACTGAAGCTTTCTTT
CDR3 protein: CSVLTDRTNTEAFF
J gene: TRBJ1-1
V gene: TRBV29-1
clone size: NA
D gene: NA

CDR3 DNA: TGTGCCAGCAGTTTACCTTCCTCAACCGGGACAGCTCATAATTCACCCCTCCACTTT
CDR3 protein: CASSLPSSTGTAHNSPLHF
J gene: TRBJ1-6
V gene: TRBV28
clone size: NA
D gene: TRBD1

CDR3 DNA: TGTGCCAGCAGTGAAGTTGGGACAGGGGGAGGAGGGGAGCAGTTCTTC
CDR3 protein: CASSEVGTGGGGEQFF
J gene: TRBJ2-1
V gene: TRBV6-1
clone size: NA
D gene: TRBD1

CDR3 DNA: TGTGCCAGCAGCTTAGGGACAAATAATTCACCCCTCCACTTT
CDR3 protein: CASSLGTNNSPLHF
J gene: TRBJ1-6
V gene: TRBV7-6
clone size: NA
D gene: NA

CDR3 DNA: TGTGCCAGCAGTGAAGTAAGGGGGGCAACTAATGAAAAACTGTTTTTT
CDR3 protein: CASSEVRGATNEKLFF
J gene: TRBJ1-4
V gene: TRBV6-1
clone size: few
D gene: NA

CDR3 DNA: TGCGCCAGCAGCGAGCGGGAGACCCAGTACTTC
CDR3 protein: CASSERETQYF
J gene: TRBJ2-5
V gene: TRBV5-1
clone size: NA
D gene: NA

CDR3 DNA: TGTGCCAGCGTCGGAGATCCGAACACCGGGGAGCTGTTTTTT
CDR3 protein: CASVGDPNTGELFF
J gene: TRBJ2-2
V gene: TRBV28
clone size: NA
D gene: NA

CDR3 DNA: TGTGCCATCAGTGCAGGAATTAACTATGGCTACACCTTC
CDR3 protein: CAISAGINYGYTF
J gene: TRBJ1-2
V gene: TRBV10-3
clone size: NA
D gene: NA

CDR3 DNA: TGTGCCAGCAGTGATCTCCATAAGGGAAACACTGAAGCTTTCTTT
CDR3 protein: CASSDLHKGNTEAFF
J gene: TRBJ1-1
V gene: TRBV6-1
clone size: NA
D gene: NA

CDR3 DNA: TGTGCCAGCAGCTTAGTGGGTGGGACAGGGGGCAACGAGCAGTACTTC
CDR3 protein: CASSLVGGTGGNEQYF
J gene: TRBJ2-7
V gene: TRBV7-2
clone size: NA
D gene: TRBD1

CDR3 DNA: TGTGCCAGCAGCCAACCTCAGGGGGGGTATGGCTACACCTTC
CDR3 protein: CASSQPQGGYGYTF
J gene: TRBJ1-2
V gene: TRBV14
clone size: NA
D gene: TRBD1

CDR3 DNA: TGCGCCAGCAGCCAAACCAGCGAACAGTTGAGCTCCTACAATGAGCAGTTCTTC
CDR3 protein: CASSQTSEQLSSYNEQFF
J gene: TRBJ2-1
V gene: TRBV5-1
clone size: NA
D gene: NA

CDR3 DNA: TGTGCCACCCAGAGGGACAGGGATTACGAGCAGTACTTC
CDR3 protein: CATQRDRDYEQYF
J gene: TRBJ2-7
V gene: TRBV2
clone size: NA
D gene: TRBD1

CDR3 DNA: TGTGCCAGCAGTGAATATTTCGGAGGACTAGCTGACAATGAGCAGTTCTTC
CDR3 protein: CASSEYFGGLADNEQFF
J gene: TRBJ2-1
V gene: TRBV25-1
clone size: NA
D gene: TRBD2

CDR3 DNA: TGCGCCAGCAGTGCAGGGGACACTGAAGCTTTCTTT
CDR3 protein: CASSAGDTEAFF
J gene: TRBJ1-1
V gene: TRBV10-1
clone size: NA
D gene: NA

CDR3 DNA: TGTGCCAGCAGTTCCCCGTCTATTCGGACTACCCTTAATTCTGGAGAGACCCAGTACTTC
CDR3 protein: CASSSPSIRTTLNSGETQYF
J gene: TRBJ2-5
V gene: TRBV28
clone size: NA
D gene: NA

CDR3 DNA: TGTGCCAGCAGCCCTGAACCCACAGATACGCAGTATTTT
CDR3 protein: CASSPEPTDTQYF
J gene: TRBJ2-3
V gene: TRBV11-2
clone size: once
D gene: NA

CDR3 DNA: TGCAGCGTTGACCCGGACAGGGGGCCGGTCAATGAGCAGTTCTTC
CDR3 protein: CSVDPDRGPVNEQFF
J gene: TRBJ2-1
V gene: TRBV29-1
clone size: NA
D gene: TRBD1

CDR3 DNA: TGCGCCAGCAGCTTGGAGCGGGCAGACGAGACCCAATACTTC
CDR3 protein: CASSLERADETQYF
J gene: TRBJ2-5
V gene: TRBV5-1
clone size: once
D gene: NA

CDR3 DNA: TGTGCCAGCAGGGGACAGAACTACGAGCAGTACTTC
CDR3 protein: CASRGQNYEQYF
J gene: TRBJ2-7
V gene: TRBV2
clone size: NA
D gene: TRBD1

CDR3 DNA: TGTGCCAGCGGATTCTTCGGGGGCGAGCAGTACTTC
CDR3 protein: CASGFFGGEQYF
J gene: TRBJ2-7
V gene: TRBV18
clone size: once
D gene: NA

CDR3 DNA: TGTGCCAGCAGTTTAATGGCGGGAACTGGCGAGCAGTACTTC
CDR3 protein: CASSLMAGTGEQYF
J gene: TRBJ2-7
V gene: TRBV28
clone size: NA
D gene: NA

CDR3 DNA: TGTGCCAGCAGCAACTCGGGCAGTCGTAGCGAGACCCAGTACTTC
CDR3 protein: CASSNSGSRSETQYF
J gene: TRBJ2-5
V gene: TRBV21-1
clone size: few
D gene: NA

CDR3 DNA: TGTGCCAGCAGCTTAGGCGCAGGGGGCGACTATGGCTACACCTTC
CDR3 protein: CASSLGAGGDYGYTF
J gene: TRBJ1-2
V gene: TRBV11-2
clone size: NA
D gene: TRBD1

CDR3 DNA: TGTGCCTGGAGTGTACTAGGGTCGTCTTATGGCTACACCTTC
CDR3 protein: CAWSVLGSSYGYTF
J gene: TRBJ1-2
V gene: TRBV30
clone size: NA
D gene: NA

CDR3 DNA: TGTGCCAGCAGTCGTTCGGCGGGAAAAACCTACGAGCAGTACTTC
CDR3 protein: CASSRSAGKTYEQYF
J gene: TRBJ2-7
V gene: TRBV27
clone size: NA
D gene: NA

CDR3 DNA: TGTGCCAGTAGTATAGTCGGGCAGGGCAATGAAAAACTGTTTTTT
CDR3 protein: CASSIVGQGNEKLFF
J gene: TRBJ1-4
V gene: TRBV19
clone size: NA
D gene: NA

CDR3 DNA: TGTGCCAGCAGCCCGAGCGGGGGCGGGGGGACCGGTGAGCAGTTCTTC
CDR3 protein: CASSPSGGGGTGEQFF
J gene: TRBJ2-1
V gene: TRBV7-8
clone size: NA
D gene: TRBD2

CDR3 DNA: TGTGCCAGCAGTGACTCGAGAGTAGGACAGGGGTTGTACGAGCAGTACTTC
CDR3 protein: CASSDSRVGQGLYEQYF
J gene: TRBJ2-7
V gene: TRBV6-4
clone size: NA
D gene: TRBD1

CDR3 DNA: TGTGCCAGCAGTTTAGACCCCAGGGGTGGCTATGGCTACACCTTC
CDR3 protein: CASSLDPRGGYGYTF
J gene: TRBJ1-2
V gene: TRBV27
clone size: NA
D gene: NA

CDR3 DNA: TGCGCCAGCAGCCATGGGACTAGCCAAGAGACCCAGTACTTC
CDR3 protein: CASSHGTSQETQYF
J gene: TRBJ2-5
V gene: TRBV5-1
clone size: once
D gene: TRBD2

CDR3 DNA: TGTGCCAGCAGTCAGAGCGGGAGGGTTTTCGGGGATGAGCAGTTCTTC
CDR3 protein: CASSQSGRVFGDEQFF
J gene: TRBJ2-1
V gene: TRBV27
clone size: NA
D gene: TRBD2

CDR3 DNA: TGTGCCAGCAGTTTGGGCCAATCCGGCAAGGTGAACACTGAAGCTTTCTTT
CDR3 protein: CASSLGQSGKVNTEAFF
J gene: TRBJ1-1
V gene: TRBV27
clone size: NA
D gene: NA

CDR3 DNA: TGCGCCAGCGGAGCGGGAGCGAACACCGGGGAGCTGTTTTTT
CDR3 protein: CASGAGANTGELFF
J gene: TRBJ2-2
V gene: TRBV10-1
clone size: NA
D gene: TRBD2

CDR3 DNA: TGTGCCAGCAGCTTACGAGACAGGCACCAAGAGACCCAGTACTTC
CDR3 protein: CASSLRDRHQETQYF
J gene: TRBJ2-5
V gene: TRBV28
clone size: NA
D gene: NA

CDR3 DNA: TGTGCCAGCAGCCAAGATGGGTCCACCTCACCCCTCCACTTT
CDR3 protein: CASSQDGSTSPLHF
J gene: TRBJ1-6
V gene: TRBV4-2
clone size: NA
D gene: NA

CDR3 DNA: TGTGCCAGTAGGACCTTGGGGCAGGGGCCTAACTATGGCTACACCTTC
CDR3 protein: CASRTLGQGPNYGYTF
J gene: TRBJ1-2
V gene: TRBV19
clone size: NA
D gene: NA

CDR3 DNA: TGTGCCAGCAGCGTAGGGAACACCGGGGAGCTGTTTTTT
CDR3 protein: CASSVGNTGELFF
J gene: TRBJ2-2
V gene: TRBV9
clone size: NA
D gene: NA

CDR3 DNA: TGTGCCAGCAGTGTATCGGGGGGGCAGGAGACCCAGTACTTC
CDR3 protein: CASSVSGGQETQYF
J gene: TRBJ2-5
V gene: TRBV25-1
clone size: NA
D gene: TRBD2

CDR3 DNA: TGTGCCAGCAGTTGGACAGGGATGGGCTATGGCTACACCTTC
CDR3 protein: CASSWTGMGYGYTF
J gene: TRBJ1-2
V gene: TRBV27
clone size: NA
D gene: TRBD1

CDR3 DNA: TGTGCCAGCAGCTTAAAGCGGGGGGGCTCCTTCCACACGCAGTATTTT
CDR3 protein: CASSLKRGGSFHTQYF
J gene: TRBJ2-3
V gene: TRBV7-9
clone size: NA
D gene: TRBD2

CDR3 DNA: TGTGCTAGCAGCTTAGTTTCCGTCTTGGGGCCCGGCACTGAAGCTTTCTTT
CDR3 protein: CASSLVSVLGPGTEAFF
J gene: TRBJ1-1
V gene: TRBV7-7
clone size: NA
D gene: NA

CDR3 DNA: TGTGCCAGCAGACCCCCAACGTGGCAGGGGAGGAATGGCTACACCTTC
CDR3 protein: CASRPPTWQGRNGYTF
J gene: TRBJ1-2
V gene: TRBV2
clone size: NA
D gene: NA

CDR3 DNA: TGTGCCAGCAGTTACACCCGAGCAAGCACAGATACGCAGTATTTT
CDR3 protein: CASSYTRASTDTQYF
J gene: TRBJ2-3
V gene: TRBV6-5
clone size: NA
D gene: NA

CDR3 DNA: TGTGCCAGCAGCTTATTAACGGGGGTTGGGGAAAAACTGTTTTTT
CDR3 protein: CASSLLTGVGEKLFF
J gene: TRBJ1-4
V gene: TRBV7-2
clone size: once
D gene: NA